Each of the 31 T cell receptor beta chains below was sequenced from the same sample in a study of shared T cell receptors in the human thymus. The protocol was immunoSEQ multiplex PCR, while the TCRdb copy is restricted to in-frame clones and leaves out a portion. Of roughly 560,000 clones in the sample, approximately 78% were seen once. These data were also reused for a study on human thymus T cells.

The specimen sequenced was thymocytes. The source of these receptors is a boy less than two years old with a congenital heart defect.

In its sample, this clone was seen once. The CDR3: CATSRETLTGTLSNQPQHF. In DNA, the CDR3 is TGTGCCACCAGCAGAGAGACATTGACAGGGACCCTTAGCAATCAGCCCCAGCATTTT. The J gene is TRBJ1-5, the V gene TRBV15; 7 nucleotides match TRBD1. Germline CDR1 LNHNV, CDR2 YYDKDF (reference sequence). This CDR3 is 19 amino acids long. V was pared by 0 bases and J by 0 bases, with 11 bases of the junction left unmatched.

The chain links TRBV30 to TRBJ1-2; TRBD1 matches at 8 bases. The ends lost 3 bases at V and 4 bases at J; junction bases unmatched: 13. From germline, CDR1 is GTSNPN and CDR2 SVGIG (reference sequence). CDR3 length: 16 amino acids. DNA for the CDR3: TGTGCCTGGAGAACCTATCCGGACAGGGCCTTCTATGGCTACACCTTC. Amino acids: CAWRTYPDRAFYGYTF.

V and J are TRBV5-1 and TRBJ2-7; 13 bases agree with TRBD2. This CDR3 is built from 14 residues. V was pared by 4 bases and J by 7 bases, with 5 bases of the junction left unmatched. Looked up from germline, CDR1 is SGHRS and CDR2 is YFSETQ. The CDR3 DNA reads TGCGCCAGCAGCAGGACTAGCGGGGGAGAAGAGCAGTACTTC. Encoded protein: CASSRTSGGEEQYF.

This rearrangement joins TRBV10-2 to TRBJ1-1, with 9 bases matching TRBD1. The CDR3 covers 13 residues. The junction had 5 bases not matched to a gene; V was cut back by 9 bases and J by 3 bases. CDR1 is WSHSY, CDR2 SAAADI, per germline. DNA of the CDR3: TGCGCCAGTAGGACAGGGGCCCACACTGAAGCTTTCTTT. It translates to CASRTGAHTEAFF.

The CDR3 DNA follows: TGTGCCAGCAGCTTTAGAGGGACAGCCTCCTACGAGCAGTACTTC. Translating it yields CASSFRGTASYEQYF. The V call is TRBV7-8, the J call TRBJ2-7; 7 bases are a match to TRBD1. Per germline, CDR1 SGHVS and CDR2 FQNEAQ. With V trimmed by 3 bases and J by 0 bases, 5 bases remained unmatched. The CDR3 spans 15 residues.

This clone showed up just once. The rearrangement links TRBV15 to TRBJ2-1, with 7 positions matching TRBD1. This CDR3 is built from 17 residues. V was pared by 0 bases and J by 0 bases, with 5 bases of the junction left unmatched. Germline V lookup: CDR1 LNHNV, CDR2 YYDKDF (reference sequence). The chain's CDR3 is CATSRDRDSTSYNEQFF. In DNA form, the CDR3 reads TGTGCCACCAGCAGAGATAGGGACAGTACCTCCTACAATGAGCAGTTCTTC.

The chain combines TRBV19 with TRBJ2-1; D is uncertain. Between the trimmed V and J ends, which lost 6 bases and 5 bases, there was a span of 14 bases. CDR1 and CDR2 (germline): LNHDA, SQIVND (reference sequence). The length of the CDR3 is 14 residues. The CDR3 DNA follows: TGTGCCAGTAGGGCGGTTACCCCTCACAATGAGCAGTTCTTC. Translated, it gives CASRAVTPHNEQFF.

J is TRBJ1-1 and V is TRBV11-2; the match to TRBD1 covers 9 bases. Germline CDR1 and CDR2: SGHAT and FQNNGV. This CDR3 has 18 residues. V was clipped by 5 bases and J by 4 bases; unmatched bases: 17. The CDR3 here is CASSPRRPGQGVGTEAFF. CDR3 sequence (DNA): TGTGCCAGCAGCCCACGGAGGCCGGGACAGGGAGTGGGCACTGAAGCTTTCTTT.

The rearrangement links TRBV15 to TRBJ2-7, with D maybe TRBD1 (6 bases). V was clipped by 0 bases and J by 0 bases, with 12 bases between them. From germline, CDR1 is LNHNV and CDR2 YYDKDF (reference sequence). The CDR3 has 16 residues. CDR3 residues: CATSRDVGDTSYEQYF. As DNA, the CDR3 is TGTGCCACCAGCAGAGATGTAGGGGACACCTCCTACGAGCAGTACTTC.

The rearrangement uses TRBV21-1 and TRBJ2-1; TRBD2 reflects the table's D call only, with no check against the DNA. TRBV21-1 is described as a pseudogene. The CDR3 runs to 16 residues. The CDR3 loop is CASSPRTGGVYNEQFF. The CDR3 DNA reads TGTGCCAGCAGCCCCCGAACGGGGGGGGTTTACAATGAGCAGTTCTTC.

V is TRBV5-1 and J is TRBJ2-5, with D maybe TRBD2 (5 bases). CDR1 and CDR2 from the germline V gene are SGHRS and YFSETQ. This CDR3 comprises 14 residues. Trimming shortened V by 0 bases and J by 4 bases, and 10 bases separated the two germline ends. This CDR3 reads CASSLGLTSETQYF. The DNA of the CDR3 is TGCGCCAGCAGCTTGGGACTAACGTCAGAGACCCAGTACTTC.

The gene calls are TRBV27 and TRBJ2-1; 7 bases are a match to TRBD1. J gave up 8 bases and V 5 bases, and 6 bases lay outside the gene matches. Germline V gene data show CDR1 as MNHEY and CDR2 as SMNVEV (reference sequence). The CDR3 is 13 amino acids. The CDR3 protein is CASSITGVDEQFF. Written as DNA, the CDR3 is TGTGCCAGCAGTATAACAGGGGTGGATGAGCAGTTCTTC.

The V and J genes are TRBV5-3 and TRBJ2-1; maybe TRBD2 (6 bases). TRBV5-3 is sorted into the ORF group, with uncertain function. The CDR3 runs 14 residues. V shed 5 bases and J shed 12 bases, with 21 bases lying between them. Here the CDR3 DNA reads TGTGCCAGAAGTAGGGAGGCCACCCCCTTGCGGCAGTTCTTC. The encoded protein is CARSREATPLRQFF.

The V gene is TRBV5-8, the J gene TRBJ1-2; D unresolved. From germline, CDR1 is SGHTS and CDR2 YDEGEE. The germline V and J ends were trimmed by 0 bases and 4 bases, with 7 bases remaining between them. The CDR3 covers 13 residues. This CDR3 is CASSLGVCYGYTF. In DNA form, the CDR3 reads TGTGCCAGCAGCTTGGGAGTGTGCTATGGCTACACCTTC.

This chain uses TRBV6-4 with TRBJ1-5; the D gene is possibly TRBD1 (5 bases). Per germline, CDR1 MRHNA and CDR2 SNTAGT. This CDR3 has 15 amino acids. Trimming stripped 2 bases from V and 7 bases from J, with 15 bases between. CDR3 nucleotide sequence: TGTGCCAGCAGTGACACGTTCCGGGGGAACCAGCCCCAGCATTTT. Translated: CASSDTFRGNQPQHF.

This clone was counted only a few times. Additional DNA sequences in this sample encode the identical CDR3. The rearrangement links TRBV7-6 to TRBJ2-3, with a tentative D call TRBD2 (5 bases). The CDR3 totals 14 residues. With 3 bases removed from V and 0 bases from J, the gap between germline ends came to 7 bases. Germline CDR1 and CDR2: SGHVS and FNYEAQ. The CDR3 reads CASSLTGSTDTQYF. The CDR3 coding sequence is TGTGCCAGCAGCTTGACGGGGAGCACAGATACGCAGTATTTT. Full variable domain (rest looked up from reference TRBV7-6 and TRBJ2-3): GAGVSQSPRYKVTKRGQDVALRCDPISGHVSLYWYRQALGQGPEFLTYFNYEAQQDKSGLPNDRFSAERPEGSISTLTIQRTEQRDSAMYRCASSLTGSTDTQYFGPGTRLTVL.

The V call is TRBV4-2, the J call TRBJ2-5; the match to TRBD2 covers 11 bases. V lost 3 bases and J lost 5; bases outside the gene matches: 8. The CDR3 is 16 amino acids. Germline V gene lookup returns CDR1 LGHNA and CDR2 YNFKEQ. The CDR3, as DNA: TGTGCCAGCAGCCAGGAACTAGCGGGAGAGGTCGAGACCCAGTACTTC. Protein: CASSQELAGEVETQYF.

V is TRBV5-1 and J is TRBJ2-1; 15 bases agree with TRBD2. Germline CDR1 reads SGHRS; CDR2 reads YFSETQ. This CDR3 is 17 amino acids long. After removal of 5 bases from V and 9 bases from J, the junction contained 12 bases not matched to a gene. DNA for the CDR3: TGCGCCAGCAGTAGGACTAGCGGGAGGGCCGGGGCAGCTGAGCAGTTCTTC. This codes for CASSRTSGRAGAAEQFF.

This rearrangement joins TRBV18 to TRBJ2-7; TRBD2 aligns across 9 bases. This CDR3 spans 17 amino acids. Germline CDR1 and CDR2: KGHSH and LQKENI. The V segment lost 0 bases and the J segment 2 bases; nucleotides outside the gene matches: 8. This CDR3 is CASSPPGTSSGAYEQYF. In nucleotides, the CDR3 is TGTGCCAGCTCACCACCGGGGACTAGCTCGGGGGCCTACGAGCAGTACTTC.

The chain links TRBV5-1 to TRBJ2-1; D not certain. The germline V gene has CDR1 SGHRS and CDR2 YFSETQ. V lost 0 bases to trimming and J lost 6 bases, with 7 bases between them. This CDR3 has 13 residues. The CDR3 loop is CASSLASVNEQFF. In DNA, the CDR3 is TGCGCCAGCAGCTTGGCCAGTGTCAATGAGCAGTTCTTC. The entire variable domain, with the rest obtained from reference TRBV5-1 and TRBJ2-1, is as follows: KAGVTQTPRYLIKTRGQQVTLSCSPISGHRSVSWYQQTPGQGLQFLFEYFSETQRNKGNFPGRFSGRQFSNSRSEMNVSTLELGDSALYLCASSLASVNEQFFGPGTRLTVL.

The chain has TRBV29-1 and TRBJ2-5; the D gene is possibly TRBD2 (7 bases). Germline assignment: CDR1 SQVTM and CDR2 ANQGSEA. Trimming took 7 bases from V and 5 from J, leaving 17 bases between them. The CDR3 covers 13 residues. The CDR3, as DNA: TGCAGCGGGGGGGGCACCCGGGGGGAGACCCAGTACTTC. Its translation is CSGGGTRGETQYF.

V is TRBV28 and J is TRBJ2-7; 11 bases agree with TRBD2. Trimming cost V 10 bases and J 4 bases; bases outside gene matches: 15. The CDR3 spans 16 residues. CDR1 is MDHEN, CDR2 SYDVKM, per germline. CDR3 residues: CATRPVIAGGGYEQYF. CDR3 sequence (DNA): TGTGCCACCCGACCCGTTATAGCGGGAGGGGGATACGAGCAGTACTTC.

The V call is TRBV29-1, the J call TRBJ2-1; no clear D gene. The V and J ends lost 3 bases and 9 bases respectively, with 3 bases between them. CDR1 is SQVTM and CDR2 is ANQGSEA in the germline V gene. The CDR3 has 9 residues. The chain's CDR3 is CSVEAEQFF. CDR3 DNA: TGCAGCGTTGAGGCTGAGCAGTTCTTC.

The chain recombines TRBV6-6 with TRBJ1-1; 8 nucleotides match TRBD1. This CDR3 comprises 15 residues. CDR1 is MNHNY and CDR2 is SVGAGI in the germline V gene (reference sequence). The ends lost 2 bases at V and 4 bases at J; junction bases unmatched: 6. CDR3 coding DNA: TGTGCCAGCAGTTACAAAGGACAGGGTGGCACTGAAGCTTTCTTT. Translated, it gives CASSYKGQGGTEAFF.

This clone has only a few counts. The J gene is TRBJ1-3, the V gene TRBV5-6, with D uncertain. The CDR3 spans 14 residues. V was cut by 0 bases and J by 3 bases, with 7 bases left in between. CDR1 and CDR2 (germline): SGHDT, YYEEEE. In nucleotides, the CDR3 is TGTGCCAGCAGCTTGGGGACTGATGGAAACACCATATATTTT. It codes for CASSLGTDGNTIYF.

The rearrangement uses TRBV6-1 and TRBJ2-2; perhaps TRBD1 as D (6 bases). This CDR3 is built from 15 residues. V dropped 0 bases and J dropped 13 bases, with 18 bases sitting between them. From germline, CDR1 is MNHNS and CDR2 SASEGT. CDR3 sequence (DNA): TGTGCCAGCAGTGAAGCCACAGGGAAGTGCTGGGGGCTGTTTTTT. This sequence encodes CASSEATGKCWGLFF.

The chain joins TRBV27 to TRBJ2-1; no reliable D call. The CDR3 has 13 amino acids. The germline V gene encodes CDR1 MNHEY and CDR2 SMNVEV (reference sequence). V was trimmed by 4 bases and J by 9 bases, leaving 13 bases between them. CDR3 coding DNA: TGTGCCAGCAGTTCTAGGCCCCGAGGTGAGCAGTTCTTC. Its protein is CASSSRPRGEQFF.

This chain uses TRBV7-9 with TRBJ1-2; D might be TRBD1 (6 bases). Germline V gives CDR1 SEHNR, CDR2 FQNEAQ (reference sequence). Trimming left V 3 bases short and J 4 bases short, with 18 bases between. This CDR3 is 16 amino acids long. CDR3 in amino acids: CASSLGGGAGPYGYTF. In nucleotides, the CDR3 is TGTGCCAGCAGCTTGGGAGGGGGTGCAGGCCCCTATGGCTACACCTTC.

This rearrangement joins TRBV27 to TRBJ2-1, with 11 bases aligning to TRBD2. The junction had 17 bases not matched to a gene; V was cut back by 6 bases and J by 4 bases. This CDR3 comprises 19 residues. Germline CDR1 reads MNHEY; CDR2 reads SMNVEV (reference sequence). The DNA of the CDR3 is TGTGCCAGCAGCTATTCCCCCGGGTCTAGCGGGAGGCCGTACAATGAGCAGTTCTTC. Residues: CASSYSPGSSGRPYNEQFF.

This clone showed up just a few times. This chain uses TRBV6-1 with TRBJ2-5; the match to TRBD1 covers 7 bases. From germline, CDR1 is MNHNS and CDR2 SASEGT. The CDR3 has 17 residues. The V segment lost 3 bases and the J segment 2 bases; nucleotides outside the gene matches: 12. As DNA, the CDR3 is TGTGCCAGCAGTGAGGGGCCTCCGGGACAGAGACAAGAGACCCAGTACTTC. Amino acid sequence: CASSEGPPGQRQETQYF.

This clone was seen only a few times. The rearrangement uses TRBV4-2 and TRBJ1-5; 8 positions agree with TRBD1. Germline values: CDR1 LGHNA, CDR2 YNFKEQ. The ends lost 0 bases at V and 1 base at J; junction bases unmatched: 2. This CDR3 comprises 16 residues. CDR3 DNA sequence: TGTGCCAGCAGCCAAGAACAGGGGGTGAGCAATCAGCCCCAGCATTTT. Its protein product is CASSQEQGVSNQPQHF.